The 21 T cell receptor beta chains reported below all come from one sample, sequenced in a study of blood T cell repertoires in COVID-19. TCRdb's copy holds only in-frame clones and misses some; the assay was immunoSEQ multiplex PCR. The sample includes 100,000 to 150,000 clones, roughly 74% of them seen just once. Sequenced material: peripheral blood. The receptors come from an elderly man with COVID-19, enrolled during active disease.

The genes are TRBV7-9 and TRBJ1-1, with D hard to call. The CDR3 spans 13 residues. Looked up from germline, CDR1 is SEHNR and CDR2 is FQNEAQ (reference sequence). V lost 7 bases to trimming and J lost 4 bases, with 13 bases between them. The CDR3 DNA reads as TGTGCCAGCACCCCGGACTGGAGCACTGAAGCTTTCTTT. Translation gives CASTPDWSTEAFF. The full variable domain, with the rest looked up from reference TRBV7-9 and TRBJ1-1, is DTGVSQNPRHKITKRGQNVTFRCDPISEHNRLYWYRQTLGQGPEFLTYFQNEAQLEKSRLLSDRFSAERPKGSFSTLEIQRTEQGDSAMYLCASTPDWSTEAFFGQGTRLTVV.

This chain connects TRBV5-1 to TRBJ2-1, with D maybe TRBD1 (6 bases). The CDR3 loop spans 12 amino acids. Trimming stripped 6 bases from V and 7 bases from J, with 11 bases between. Germline V gene lookup returns CDR1 SGHRS and CDR2 YFSETQ. This CDR3 is CASNPGANEQFF. Here the CDR3 DNA reads TGCGCCAGCAACCCAGGGGCGAATGAGCAGTTCTTC.

This chain uses TRBV28 with TRBJ2-7; TRBD1 aligns across 10 bases. CDR1 and CDR2 from the germline V gene are MDHEN and SYDVKM. The CDR3 is 15 residues long. The V gene end was trimmed by 1 base and the J gene end by 2 bases; junction bases not matched to a gene: 2. Written as DNA, the CDR3 is TGTGCCAGCAGTTTATTGGACAGGGGGGCCTACGAGCAGTACTTC. This translates into CASSLLDRGAYEQYF. Full variable domain (remainder filled in from reference TRBV28 and TRBJ2-7): DVKVTQSSRYLVKRTGEKVFLECVQDMDHENMFWYRQDPGLGLRLIYFSYDVKMKEKGDIPEGYSVSREKKERFSLILESASTNQTSMYLCASSLLDRGAYEQYFGPGTRLTVT.

This chain links TRBV3-1 (or the pseudogene TRBV3-2) with TRBJ2-7; 9 nucleotides line up with TRBD2. This CDR3 region has 14 residues. J lost 5 bases, V lost 1 base, and 3 bases had no gene match. Germline V gives CDR1 LGHDT, CDR2 YNNKEL (reference sequence). CDR3 coding DNA: TGTGCCAGCAGCCAAGGGCTAGCGGGACACGAGCAGTACTTC. Amino acids: CASSQGLAGHEQYF.

V gene TRBV2 combines with J gene TRBJ2-7, with 16 bases fitting TRBD2. V shed 10 bases and J 6 bases; nucleotides not matched to a gene: 3. This CDR3 comprises 13 residues. Germline values: CDR1 SNHLY, CDR2 FYNNEI. The CDR3 region is CATGTSGGGEQYF. The CDR3 nucleotides read TGTGCCACTGGGACTAGCGGGGGGGGCGAGCAGTACTTC.

The chain is built from TRBV12-1 and TRBJ2-7; the D segment call TRBD1 is taken from the table without a DNA check. TRBV12-1 is noted as a pseudogene. There are 15 residues in the CDR3. CDR3 loop: CASSFAGRVFSEQYF. DNA of the CDR3: TGTGCCAGCAGCTTTGCGGGCCGCGTCTTCAGCGAGCAGTACTTC.

This clone was detected a few times. Other DNA sequences in this specimen translate into the identical CDR3. The V call is TRBV19, the J call TRBJ2-7; 7 nucleotides align to TRBD1. Germline V gene data show CDR1 as LNHDA and CDR2 as SQIVND (reference sequence). CDR3 length equals 12 residues. V lost 6 bases, J lost 4 bases, and 3 bases stayed unmatched. CDR3 sequence reads: CASSQTGYEQYF. DNA of the CDR3: TGTGCCAGTAGCCAGACAGGGTACGAGCAGTACTTC. Full variable domain (missing parts from reference TRBV19 and TRBJ2-7): DGGITQSPKYLFRKEGQNVTLSCEQNLNHDAMYWYRQDPGQGLRLIYYSQIVNDFQKGDIAEGYSVSREKKESFPLTVTSAQKNPTAFYLCASSQTGYEQYFGPGTRLTVT.

The rearrangement uses TRBV19 and TRBJ2-3, with D maybe TRBD1 (6 bases). Trimming took off 3 bases at V and 2 bases at J, with 12 bases between the two ends. Germline V lookup: CDR1 LNHDA, CDR2 SQIVND (reference sequence). This CDR3 has 15 amino acids. The CDR3 here is CASSIGAGVTDTQYF. The CDR3 bases are TGTGCCAGTAGTATTGGGGCAGGGGTCACAGATACGCAGTATTTT.

This chain links TRBV27 with TRBJ1-6, with D unresolved. The V gene's germline CDR1 is MNHEY and CDR2 SMNVEV (reference sequence). The CDR3 is 15 amino acids. Between the trimmed V and J ends, which lost 3 bases and 2 bases, there was a span of 8 bases. The CDR3 DNA is TGTGCCAGCAGTTTGGGAGGGACCTATAATTCACCCCTCCACTTT. Amino acid sequence: CASSLGGTYNSPLHF.

CDR3 protein: CASSNVAGGSPGGYTF. The CDR3 DNA sequence: TGTGCCAGCAGCAACGTTGCGGGGGGCTCCCCCGGTGGCTACACCTTC. This sequence joins TRBV7-9 and TRBJ1-2; a possible D gene is TRBD1 (6 bases). V shed 5 bases and J shed 7 bases, with 23 bases lying between them. This CDR3 contains 16 residues. Germline loops: CDR1 SEHNR, CDR2 FQNEAQ (reference sequence).

The rearrangement links TRBV7-3 to TRBJ2-3; possible D gene TRBD2, 7 bases. The CDR3 extends over 16 amino acids. The ends were cut back, 7 bases at V and 1 base at J, with 18 bases in the middle. CDR1 and CDR2 (germline): SGHTA, FQGTGA. The CDR3 DNA reads TGTGCCAGCAACCACCCATGGGGGGGGCGCACAGATACGCAGTATTTT. This translates into CASNHPWGGRTDTQYF.

This sequence joins TRBV7-2 and TRBJ2-7; 7 bases are a match to TRBD2. CDR1 and CDR2 from the germline V gene are SGHTA and FQGNSA. This CDR3 has 15 amino acids. Trimming at V came to 2 bases and at J to 1 base, leaving 5 bases not matched to a gene. CDR3 in amino acids: CASSLIAGVSYEQYF. Here the CDR3 DNA reads TGTGCCAGCAGCTTAATTGCGGGAGTATCCTACGAGCAGTACTTC.

The chain recombines TRBV4-1 with TRBJ2-7, with 8 positions matching TRBD2. Germline V gene data show CDR1 as MGHRA and CDR2 as YSYEKL. J lost 3 bases, V lost 4 bases, and 8 bases had no gene match. This CDR3 spans 15 amino acids. The CDR3 DNA is TGCGCCAGCAGCCGCCAGATAGCGGGGTTCTACGAGCAGTACTTC. As protein: CASSRQIAGFYEQYF.

The chain uses TRBV3-1 (or the pseudogene TRBV3-2) and TRBJ2-1; TRBD2 matches at 13 bases. The CDR3 contains 15 residues. J lost 12 bases, V lost 3 bases, and 8 bases had no gene match. Germline V gene lookup returns CDR1 LGHDT and CDR2 YNNKEL (reference sequence). Written as DNA, the CDR3 is TGTGCCAGCAGCCAGGGGACTAGCGGGAAAATCGGGCAGTTCTTC. Translation gives CASSQGTSGKIGQFF.

The V and J genes are TRBV11-2 and TRBJ1-2, with TRBD1 as a possible D gene (6 bases). Trimming took off 5 bases at V and 7 bases at J, with 17 bases between the two ends. Per germline, CDR1 SGHAT and CDR2 FQNNGV. There are 14 residues in the CDR3. The CDR3: CASSPDRLSGGYTF. The CDR3 DNA reads as TGTGCCAGCAGCCCCGACAGGCTAAGCGGTGGCTACACCTTC. Drawing the rest from reference TRBV11-2 and TRBJ1-2, the complete variable domain is EAGVAQSPRYKIIEKRQSVAFWCNPISGHATLYWYQQILGQGPKLLIQFQNNGVVDDSQLPKDRFSAERLKGVDSTLKIQPAKLEDSAVYLCASSPDRLSGGYTFGSGTRLTVV.

The rearrangement uses TRBV28 and TRBJ2-7, with 11 bases matching TRBD2. Looked up from germline, CDR1 is MDHEN and CDR2 is SYDVKM. This CDR3 spans 15 amino acids. The V segment lost 5 bases and the J segment 0 bases; nucleotides outside the gene matches: 3. The CDR3 loop is CASSAGTSGSYEQYF. The CDR3 DNA sequence: TGTGCCAGCAGTGCCGGGACTAGCGGCTCCTACGAGCAGTACTTC.

The chain combines TRBV4-1 with TRBJ1-4, with TRBD1 identical over 7 bases. This CDR3 has 17 residues. Germline CDR1 and CDR2: MGHRA and YSYEKL. Trimming took 0 bases from V and 3 from J; bases not matched to a gene: 7. This CDR3 is CASSQDEGAVANEKLFF. The CDR3 bases are TGCGCCAGCAGCCAAGATGAGGGGGCGGTGGCTAATGAAAAACTGTTTTTT.

This clone was recorded only once. This chain uses TRBV5-8 with TRBJ1-2, with TRBD1 as a possible D gene (5 bases). CDR3 length: 16 residues. The V and J ends lost 1 base and 0 bases respectively, with 13 bases between them. Per germline, CDR1 SGHTS and CDR2 YDEGEE. CDR3 sequence (DNA): TGTGCCAGCAGCTTGACCCTGTCCAGGGCTAACTATGGCTACACCTTC. Translated: CASSLTLSRANYGYTF.

This rearrangement joins TRBV7-9 to TRBJ2-7, with 7 bases fitting TRBD2. The V segment lost 3 bases and the J segment 6 bases; nucleotides outside the gene matches: 8. This CDR3 region has 14 residues. CDR1 SEHNR and CDR2 FQNEAQ come from the germline V gene (reference sequence). CDR3 loop: CASSFTGGSTEQYF. CDR3 DNA: TGTGCCAGCAGCTTTACCGGCGGGAGTACCGAGCAGTACTTC.

This sequence joins TRBV7-2 and TRBJ1-6; tentative D call: TRBD1 (5 bases). Trimming pared 5 bases from V and 7 bases from J, leaving 15 bases between. This CDR3 has 15 amino acids. CDR1 and CDR2 (germline): SGHTA, FQGNSA. CDR3 in DNA: TGTGCCAGCAGCGGGGCCATCGGCCGGAATTCACCCCTCCACTTT. Translating it yields CASSGAIGRNSPLHF.

The V and J genes are TRBV7-9 and TRBJ1-5; no clear D. The CDR3 has 12 residues. The germline gives CDR1 SEHNR, CDR2 FQNEAQ (reference sequence). V lost 6 bases and J 3 bases, leaving 6 bases between the germline ends. CDR3 in amino acids: CASSTVNQPQHF. The CDR3, as DNA: TGTGCCAGCAGTACGGTCAATCAGCCCCAGCATTTT.